The following is a TCR beta chain sequence with its context. What it recognizes is unknown. Measured with immunoSEQ multiplex PCR; TCRdb has only the in-frame clones, and not every one. The table records 23,000 or so clones, around 87% of them present only once. V was trimmed by 6 bases and J by 4 bases, leaving 12 bases between them. CDR1 and CDR2 (germline): SQVTM, ANQGSEA. The CDR3 is 12 residues long. This entry is derived from a study of T cells in localized non-small cell lung cancer. General study results and limits: Uninvolved adjacent lung showed higher T cell clonality than tumor.

The V call is TRBV29-1, the J call TRBJ1-2; D is undetermined. The sample was peripheral blood, taken before any cancer treatment. The TCR was taken from a male donor at least 60 years old with stage II squamous cell lung carcinoma. CDR3 coding DNA: TGCAGCGTGTGGACCGCATCCTATGGCTACACCTTC. Residues: CSVWTASYGYTF.